This note documents a single TCR beta chain sequence. Its antigen remains undetermined. No base quality information exists; no much larger clone differs at one position. The method was the immunoSEQ multiplex PCR assay. The multiplex PCR relied on a mix of 60 forward primers for TCR Vbeta segments and 13 reverse primers for TCR Jbeta segments. The CDR3 region of rearranged TCR beta genes was amplified from genomic DNA with a multiplex PCR assay. The amplified TCR beta libraries were sequenced on the Illumina HiSeq System as 87-base-pair reads. Per the source publication's procedure: A later analysis tallied around 87 million unique TCR beta chains across the 650 to 750 repertoires, and about 10 million of those chains were shared by two or more donors. A nearest-neighbor algorithm error-corrected the raw reads and collapsed the reads into unique sequences, merging closely related sequences to remove PCR and sequencing errors. Alignment of CDR3 sequences to IMGT reference sequences was used to assign V, D and J gene segments. For a sequence to be retained, a match of at least six nucleotides was required to both a V gene segment and a J gene segment. A rearrangement counted as productive if the CDR3 had no stop codons and remained in frame with V and J, and every other rearrangement counted as non-productive. CDR3 was defined by IMGT convention, running from the second conserved V-encoded cysteine to the conserved J-encoded phenylalanine. The earlier analysis of 500 to 750 of the donors excluded any sequence lacking an unambiguous match to a single V gene segment. In an earlier analysis of 450 to 750 of the donors, a V segment was called functional when productive rearrangements were above 56.7%, and segregating when the standard deviation between donors exceeded 5%. A statistical classification framework was developed to diagnose cytomegalovirus status using the catalog of TCR beta chain sequences. In a later analysis, V and J genes were assigned by comparing TCR nucleotide sequences against IMGT/GENE-DB human TR gene sequences. The TCRdist pipeline was used in a later analysis to assign CDR3 sequences and most-parsimonious VDJ recombination scenarios. In a later analysis, each TCR beta chain was defined by its CDR3 amino acid sequence together with its V-gene family, and reads without a unique V-gene family were excluded. To address suspected cross-contamination and a sequencing artifact, a later analysis removed around 590 highly shared, low-generation-probability nucleotide sequences. For each public chain, a later analysis derived a clonal expansion index from normalized ranks of inferred template counts within each repertoire. In a later analysis, generation probabilities were computed using a VDJ recombination model fitted to out-of-frame rearrangements, and the results were checked against IGoR. A later analysis scored TCR-TCR, TCR-HLA and TCR-CMV co-occurrence with hypergeometric tests, applying a repertoire-size bias correction to TCR pairs. A later analysis estimated false discovery rates by permuting HLA or CMV assignments 20 times. In a later analysis, co-occurring TCRs were grouped using DBSCAN, and TCRdist sequence similarity was added for clustering within HLA-allele-positive subsets. Repertoires with fewer than 30,000 or more than 120,000 public chains were left out of co-occurrence clustering, as were about 5 repertoires with anomalous nucleotide sharing. TCRdb's version of the immuneACCESS table is confined to in-frame rearrangements and falls short of the full clone set. An unresolved V gene accounts for under half of the shortfall where checked; the remainder is of unknown origin. V, J and clone size were drawn from that table, and D and trimming were deduced from the DNA. Present in this sample are 100,000 to 120,000 clones, 82% of which were seen just once. The ten top clones hold around 2.5% of the sample.

From the cysteine through the phenylalanine, the CDR3 covers 14 amino acids. Only the CDR3 portion is preserved as DNA: 42 bases, with reading frame beginning at the first base. According to the germline V gene, CDR1 reads MNHEY and CDR2 reads SVGAGI. Ends trimmed: V by 6 bases, J by 6 bases; bases unmatched to a gene: 8. This entry belongs to a study of cytomegalovirus exposure and HLA in healthy donors listed by TCRdb under 2017. About the full investigation: According to an earlier analysis of a few hundred of the donors, about 179 million T cells yielded some 120 million unique TCR beta sequences and 276 Gb of sequence data. An early release that covered roughly 600 HLA-typed donors contained about 290 gigabases of sequencing data and around 85 million unique TCR sequences. Among the 398 genotyped donors, about 85% belonged to the genetic ancestry cluster associated with self-reported Caucasian donors. The study aimed to test whether cataloging public T cell receptors could reveal signatures of past pathogen exposure. The study used immunosequencing to profile the T cell repertoires of some 600 subjects and linked those repertoires to cytomegalovirus serostatus. Besides the first cohort of 500 to 700 subjects, a separate validation cohort made up of roughly 120 different subjects was used. To predict cytomegalovirus infection status, the study brought together high-throughput TCR immunosequencing, statistical association of individual TCRs with disease status, and machine learning. To study patterns of TCR occurrence, a later analysis re-analyzed previously published TCR beta repertoires from around 660 donors and added high-resolution HLA genotyping. Rather than using new phenotypic data, the later analysis identified candidate immune exposures from TCR beta sequences and from how often those sequences occurred across donors. To decide whether each TCR beta V gene segment behaved as functional or pseudogenic, an earlier analysis of fewer than 750 of the donors relied on high-throughput TCR beta sequencing. Donor age, sex, ethnicity and CMV serostatus were compiled together with the repertoire data. Genome-wide SNP genotypes for about 65% of the roughly 700 donors were used in a later genetic analysis, which treated that subset as a discovery cohort. All discovery cohort repertoires had been generated on a single sequencing platform. HLA typing covered class I and class II loci at four-digit resolution. The number of typed donors differed by locus: about 620-640 for A, B, C, DRB1 and DQB1; some 540 for DQA1; around 610 for DPA1; and 400 to 480 for DPB1. Roughly five DR-DQ haplotypes were handled as single units for association and clustering, since linkage in the cohort was strong. Among some 410 genotyped donors of the cohort, an average of roughly 240,000 unique TCR beta nucleotide sequences were sequenced per donor, roughly 18% of them non-productive. What the study reported, not specific to this receptor: According to a later analysis, parvovirus B19, influenza, CMV and Epstein-Barr virus appeared linked to several top co-occurrence clusters. The earlier analysis of some 560 of the donors excluded seventeen rarely observed V segments, including chromosome 9 orphons, because counts were too low. A cluster of highly shared sequence variants was judged likely to represent a technical artifact of the sequencing pipeline. Compared with the roughly 710-donor mean, donors in an Asian-associated ancestry cluster had fewer N-insertions in productive TCRs, according to a later genetic analysis. For the cohort, immune exposure information was limited to CMV serostatus. Broadly in line with IMGT annotations, most TCR beta V segments showed up in productive rearrangements about 87% or about 30% of the time in an earlier analysis of around 550 of the donors. Most CMV-associated TCR beta chains appeared to be HLA-restricted in a later analysis, and the HLA associations seemed to be driven largely by CMV exposure. A later analysis found that TCR association rates varied across HLA loci, with DRB1 alleles showing the most associated TCRs and HLA-C alleles the fewest. A total of some 180 TCR beta chains were listed by the study as associated with cytomegalovirus. Some IMGT-functional V segments, including TRBV6-2 and TRBV6-3, could not be distinguished by the 87-base-pair reads and were therefore excluded. An association between a missense DCLRE1C variant and V-gene and J-gene trimming of TCR beta chains was found in a later genetic analysis and replicated in an independent cohort. The authors suggested that the approach could potentially be extended to other disease states and immunological phenotypes. Assigning TCR associations to individual alleles was difficult when HLA alleles, especially DR and DQ, strongly co-occurred. In both the original and validation cohorts, the classifier was reported to diagnose cytomegalovirus status with high specificity and sensitivity. Only TCR beta chains were sequenced in this cohort, and the absence of alpha or paired-chain data limited detectable features. Linkage disequilibrium might explain the correlated functional status among segregating V segments, but an unknown experimental factor could not be ruled out. A further reported finding was that TCR beta sequences accurately predicted the HLA-A and HLA-B alleles for most subjects in the first cohort. Specific HLA alleles were associated with 16,951 TCR beta sequences at a false discovery rate of 0.05 in a later analysis. Presence/absence analyses assumed roughly uniform sequencing depth across donors, an assumption that may not hold. Because HLA typing was missing for some donors at each locus, association tests included only the typed subset. In vitro tests confirmed that a few of the cytomegalovirus-associated TCR beta chains recognize cytomegalovirus antigens. Across donors, most TCR sequences were observed very rarely, whereas some public TCRs were present in many individuals. In a later analysis, HLA-associated TCR beta chains were found to be more clonally expanded and to have lower generation probabilities than equally common non-associated chains.

The cohort consisted of 600 to 750 healthy bone marrow donors. At the time of sampling, all cohort members were nominally healthy, though unrecorded immune exposures were likely present. The donor was CMV seronegative and was included in the group of a few hundred seronegative cohort members. Each donor provided a peripheral blood sample, and peripheral blood mononuclear cells were used for TCR beta sequencing. The Qiagen DNeasy Blood Extraction Kit was used to extract genomic DNA from the blood cell samples. The chain uses TRBV6-5 and TRBJ1-5; the central 7 bases match TRBD1. The sample taken for sequencing was PBMCs. The receptor was isolated from a woman in her late teens or twenties in good health and CMV-seronegative. CDR3 reads: CASSRTGFGQPQHF. The bases read TGTGCCAGCAGCCGGACAGGTTTCGGTCAGCCCCAGCATTTT.